This T cell receptor beta chain was observed in a study of blood T cells in healthy people across ages. Looking at the study overall: Per two T cells, template switching captured roughly one barcoded beta molecule. The study, taken as a whole, reports: Age brought a roughly linear fall in TCR beta diversity measured per million T cells. The donors' CMV status was not determined, possibly confounding changes in expanded clonotypes.

It was with a sample-barcoded 5' primer and a J-beta primer mix that a second PCR of about 6 to 12 cycles was run. From the 5' RACE reads, TCRdb called clonotypes with MiXCR, one entry per CDR3 protein. The sample holds some 1.5 million distinct CDR3 sequences, 42% seen once. Germline V gene lookup returns CDR1 MNHEY and CDR2 SMNVEV (reference sequence). V was shortened by 3 bases and J by 8 bases, with 11 bases between the two germline ends. The CDR3 length is 13 residues. At least 7 million PBMCs were isolated per sample. Turning to this clonotype: Its antigen is undetermined.

The sequenced sample was blood. The V gene is TRBV27, the J gene TRBJ2-1, with a weak D call TRBD2 (5 bases). The TCR originated in a young woman in good health. This CDR3 reads CASSFRGYDEQFF. CDR3 sequence (DNA): TGTGCCAGCAGTTTTCGAGGGTACGATGAGCAGTTCTTC.